This TCR beta chain was profiled in a study of cytomegalovirus exposure and HLA in healthy donors. Study-level information: Most genotyped donors, around 86% of 398, had Caucasian-associated genetic ancestry.

Note on this clone: Its antigen is still unknown.

The PCR made use of 60 Vbeta and 13 Jbeta primers. Sequenced by immunoSEQ multiplex PCR; TCRdb stores in-frame clones only, minus some. The sample yields about 140,000 clones, approximately 57% seen once. Study results and caveats: A later analysis linked a missense DCLRE1C variant to TCR beta V- and J-gene trimming. An observed cluster of highly shared sequence variants was recorded as a likely sequencing artifact.

Germline CDR1 is MNHNY and CDR2 is SVGAGI (reference sequence). The CDR3 has 11 amino acids. After removal of 5 bases from V and 8 bases from J, the junction contained 1 base not matched to a gene. The V gene is TRBV6-6, the J gene TRBJ1-2, with 8 positions matching TRBD1. The source is a male donor in good health and CMV-seronegative. Sequencing used PBMCs. The CDR3: CASSPGGGYTF. Written as DNA, the CDR3 is TGTGCCAGCAGTCCAGGGGGCGGCTACACCTTC.